One and the same sample provided the 18 T cell receptor beta chains below, sequenced in a study of CXCR3-negative and CXCR3-positive naive CD8 T cells. Notes on the study in general: Naive cells that were CXCR3-positive had more hydrophobic TRB CDR3s (compared with CXCR3-negative naive cells).

Their antigens are not known. Carrying UMI labels, the TRB cDNA libraries were prepared through 5' RACE. Reanalyzing the 5' RACE reads, TCRdb keeps one entry per CDR3 protein, without DNA. Recorded for this sample: about 84,000 distinct CDR3 sequences. The sample consisted of naive CXCR3+ CD8+ T cells from blood. The subset is: CD45RO-CCR7+CD27+CD95- naive CD8+ T cells expressing CXCR3 (TNR3+). These receptors were collected from a human donor in good health. Some clones in this sample may be carry-over from other donors' samples.

This chain links TRBV20-1 with TRBJ2-2. The CDR3 spans 14 residues. Per the germline V gene, CDR1 is DFQATT and CDR2 is SNEGSKA (reference sequence). CDR3 amino acids: CSARVTKNTGELFF.

The chain employs TRBV7-8 and TRBJ2-5; absent DNA, TCRdb's TRBD1 call cannot be checked. From germline, CDR1 is SGHVS and CDR2 FQNEAQ. The CDR3 has 14 amino acids. The CDR3 here is CASEGTGGWETQYF.

The gene calls are TRBV7-6 and TRBJ1-1. Germline V CDR1 and CDR2: SGHVS, FNYEAQ. The CDR3 has 14 amino acids. This CDR3 reads CASSPGGRVTEAFF.

The chain recombines TRBV28 with TRBJ2-1; TCRdb's assignment of TRBD1 cannot be checked, as there is no DNA. This CDR3 region has 13 residues. Germline V gives CDR1 MDHEN, CDR2 SYDVKM. CDR3 amino acids: CASSFLNQGRQFF. Combining the CDR3 with reference TRBV28 and TRBJ2-1 gives the whole variable domain DVKVTQSSRYLVKRTGEKVFLECVQDMDHENMFWYRQDPGLGLRLIYFSYDVKMKEKGDIPEGYSVSREKKERFSLILESASTNQTSMYLCASSFLNQGRQFFGPGTRLTVL.

The CDR3 region is CSVDSYGLTGTSGVKETQYF. The chain couples TRBV29-1 to TRBJ2-5; there is no DNA to check the TCRdb D call of TRBD2. The CDR3 is made up of 20 amino acids. CDR1 and CDR2 from the germline V gene are SQVTM and ANQGSEA.

V and J are TRBV29-1 and TRBJ2-1; as DNA is missing, the TRBD1 call by TCRdb cannot be tested. This CDR3 has 14 residues. CDR1 is SQVTM, CDR2 ANQGSEA, per germline. CDR3 amino acids: CSVIRGLGDNEQFF.

This chain joins TRBV6-6 and TRBJ2-5. The CDR3 consists of 12 residues. Germline-derived CDR1 and CDR2 are MNHNY and SVGAGI (reference sequence). Here the CDR3 reads CATESGPETQYF.

This chain links TRBV7-2 with TRBJ2-3. Germline CDR1 and CDR2: SGHTA and FQGNSA. The CDR3 totals 14 residues. This CDR3 is CAGSDWNSADTQYF.

The CDR3 loop reads CASSEGQGTYGYTF. The chain uses TRBV7-9 and TRBJ1-2; TCRdb returns TRBD1, unconfirmable since there is no DNA. Germline values: CDR1 SEHNR, CDR2 FQNEAQ (reference sequence). The CDR3 runs 14 residues.

This chain uses TRBV28 with TRBJ1-1. In germline, CDR1 is MDHEN, CDR2 SYDVKM. The CDR3 totals 14 residues. CDR3 protein: CASSFVEEDTEAFF.

The chain uses TRBV7-3 and TRBJ2-1; there is no DNA to check the TCRdb D call of TRBD1. Germline V gene sequence: CDR1 SGHTA, CDR2 FQGTGA. The CDR3 consists of 15 residues. This chain's CDR3 is CASSPQGALNNEQFF.

This CDR3 is CSAILTGVGETQYF. The J gene is TRBJ2-5, the V gene TRBV20-1; checking the TCRdb D call of TRBD1 is not possible without DNA. Germline loops: CDR1 DFQATT, CDR2 SNEGSKA (reference sequence). The CDR3 spans 14 residues.

The chain recombines TRBV7-8 with TRBJ2-7. Germline-derived CDR1 and CDR2 are SGHVS and FQNEAQ. This CDR3 region has 13 residues. CDR3 sequence: CASSRGRAYEQYF.

This chain uses TRBV20-1 with TRBJ1-5; with no DNA, the TCRdb D assignment of TRBD1 cannot be verified. This CDR3 region has 16 residues. The germline V gene has CDR1 DFQATT and CDR2 SNEGSKA (reference sequence). The CDR3 reads CSAYMLGGPSNQPQHF.

This chain joins TRBV28 and TRBJ2-1; TCRdb designates TRBD2, a call that cannot be tested without DNA. This CDR3 comprises 16 residues. The germline gives CDR1 MDHEN, CDR2 SYDVKM. Here the CDR3 reads CASSLPGQRERNEQFF. Variable domain in full (rest from reference TRBV28 and TRBJ2-1): DVKVTQSSRYLVKRTGEKVFLECVQDMDHENMFWYRQDPGLGLRLIYFSYDVKMKEKGDIPEGYSVSREKKERFSLILESASTNQTSMYLCASSLPGQRERNEQFFGPGTRLTVL.

This rearrangement joins TRBV20-1 to TRBJ1-5. Germline values: CDR1 DFQATT, CDR2 SNEGSKA (reference sequence). The CDR3 has 15 residues. CDR3 residues: CSASQSVDSNQPQHF.

The chain is built from TRBV6-5 and TRBJ2-1; as DNA is missing, the TRBD1 call by TCRdb cannot be tested. The CDR3 consists of 14 residues. CDR1 is MNHEY and CDR2 is SVGAGI in the germline V gene. The CDR3 sequence is CASSWGQGYNEQFF.

V gene TRBV10-3 combines with J gene TRBJ1-2; the D call from TCRdb, TRBD1, cannot be confirmed without DNA. The CDR3 totals 11 residues. Germline assignment: CDR1 ENHRY and CDR2 SYGVKD. CDR3: CAISERQGITF.